These 25 T cell receptor beta chains share one sample of origin, sequenced in a study of blood T cell repertoires in COVID-19. The method was immunoSEQ multiplex PCR; TCRdb's version includes in-frame clones alone and lacks a portion of them. This sample yields 40,000 to 50,000 clones, of which 80% to 90% are seen a single time; under 9.5% belongs to the top ten. The material sequenced was peripheral blood. These TCRs come from a man aged 30 to 39 with active or convalescent COVID-19.

V is TRBV25-1 and J is TRBJ1-2; tentatively, D is TRBD1 (5 bases). V dropped 4 bases and J dropped 8 bases, with 14 bases sitting between them. This CDR3 region has 13 residues. The V gene's germline CDR1 is MGHDK and CDR2 SYGVNS. The CDR3 DNA is TGTGCCAGCAGTGTCACCGGGACTCACGGCTACACCTTC. This sequence encodes CASSVTGTHGYTF.

This rearrangement joins TRBV29-1 to TRBJ2-1; 9 nucleotides align to TRBD2. The length of the CDR3 is 15 residues. The V and J ends lost 4 bases and 7 bases, in that order; junction bases with no gene match: 11. In germline, CDR1 is SQVTM, CDR2 ANQGSEA. CDR3 nucleotide sequence: TGCAGCGTTGGCAGCGGGAGGCCCCTAGAGAATGAGCAGTTCTTC. Its protein is CSVGSGRPLENEQFF.

The J gene is TRBJ2-1, the V gene TRBV7-3, with D maybe TRBD2 (7 bases). This CDR3 comprises 14 residues. The germline CDR1 and CDR2 sequences are SGHTA and FQGTGA. Trimming left V 8 bases short and J 7 bases short, with 18 bases between. The CDR3 DNA follows: TGTGCCAGCGCAGGACGGGGGGCAGTGAATGAGCAGTTCTTC. Protein product: CASAGRGAVNEQFF.

V is TRBV19 and J is TRBJ2-6, with TRBD2 matching over 7 bases. This CDR3 region has 16 residues. The germline V gene has CDR1 LNHDA and CDR2 SQIVND (reference sequence). V gave up 5 bases and J gave up 0 bases; unmatched junction bases: 4. In DNA form, the CDR3 reads TGTGCCAGTAGTTCCCGGGAGGCCTCTGGGGCCAACGTCCTGACTTTC. This sequence encodes CASSSREASGANVLTF.

This clone was found once. The rearrangement uses TRBV4-1 and TRBJ2-7, with 9 nucleotides matching TRBD1. In germline, CDR1 is MGHRA, CDR2 YSYEKL. The CDR3 consists of 15 residues. Trimming removed 1 base from V and 5 bases from J; junction bases left unmatched: 6. The CDR3 loop reads CASSQVVTGGDEQYF. In DNA form, the CDR3 reads TGCGCCAGCAGCCAAGTCGTGACAGGGGGGGACGAGCAGTACTTC.

This chain links TRBV6-5 with TRBJ2-3, with D possibly matching TRBD2 (6 bases). Trimming left V 6 bases short and J 4 bases short, with 8 bases between. Per germline, CDR1 MNHEY and CDR2 SVGAGI. The CDR3 consists of 12 residues. For the CDR3, the DNA is TGTGCCAGCAGGCGGGGAGCAGATACGCAGTATTTT. Translating it yields CASRRGADTQYF.

J is TRBJ2-3 and V is TRBV7-9; the match to TRBD1 covers 8 bases. Per the germline V gene, CDR1 is SEHNR and CDR2 is FQNEAQ (reference sequence). The CDR3 sequence is 15 residues long. V shed 5 bases and J 1 base; nucleotides not matched to a gene: 5. Here the CDR3 reads CASSRTGLGTDTQYF. CDR3 sequence (DNA): TGTGCCAGCAGCCGGACAGGGCTTGGCACAGATACGCAGTATTTT.

The CDR3 region is CASSMEGRETEAFF. The DNA of the CDR3 is TGTGCCAGTAGTATGGAAGGCAGGGAAACTGAAGCTTTCTTT. The chain uses TRBV19 and TRBJ1-1, with TRBD1 as a possible D gene (5 bases). Trimming left V 3 bases short and J 5 bases short, with 13 bases between. This CDR3 region has 14 residues. CDR1 is LNHDA and CDR2 is SQIVND in the germline V gene (reference sequence).

The DNA for the CDR3 is TGTGCCAGCAGCTTGTTGGGGACATCGAACACCGGGGAGCTGTTTTTT. This codes for CASSLLGTSNTGELFF. The rearrangement links TRBV5-5 to TRBJ2-2, with TRBD1 as a possible D gene (6 bases). This CDR3 spans 16 amino acids. Trimming left V 1 base short and J 0 bases short, with 10 bases between. From germline, CDR1 is SGHKS and CDR2 YYEKEE (reference sequence). The entire variable domain, with the rest obtained from reference TRBV5-5 and TRBJ2-2, is as follows: DAGVTQSPTHLIKTRGQQVTLRCSPISGHKSVSWYQQVLGQGPQFIFQYYEKEERGRGNFPDRFSARQFPNYSSELNVNALLLGDSALYLCASSLLGTSNTGELFFGEGSRLTVL.

The chain combines TRBV29-1 with TRBJ1-2, with 8 bases fitting TRBD1. V trimming: 5 bases; J trimming: 3 bases; junction bases outside the gene matches: 5. The germline V gene has CDR1 SQVTM and CDR2 ANQGSEA. The CDR3 length is 13 residues. CDR3 residues: CSVRQGAYYGYTF. The CDR3 DNA reads as TGCAGCGTTCGGCAGGGGGCTTACTATGGCTACACCTTC.

The gene calls are TRBV6-4 and TRBJ2-2, with D unresolved. Per the germline V gene, CDR1 is MRHNA and CDR2 is SNTAGT. The CDR3 has 12 residues. Between the trimmed V and J ends, which lost 6 bases and 3 bases, there was a span of 5 bases. This chain's CDR3 is CASSQDTGELFF. The CDR3, as DNA: TGTGCCAGCAGCCAGGACACCGGGGAGCTGTTTTTT.

This sequence joins TRBV11-3 and TRBJ2-5, with D tentatively TRBD1 (6 bases). The length of the CDR3 is 18 residues. The germline gives CDR1 SGHNT, CDR2 YENEEA. With 0 bases removed from V and 3 bases from J, the gap between germline ends came to 20 bases. The CDR3 region has the DNA TGTGCCAGCAGCTTAGAAATGACTGGCGGTAGGGGGAAAGAGACCCAGTACTTC. As protein: CASSLEMTGGRGKETQYF.

This chain links TRBV7-9 with TRBJ1-1; no clear D. V shed 4 bases and J shed 3 bases, with 9 bases lying between them. Germline loops: CDR1 SEHNR, CDR2 FQNEAQ (reference sequence). The CDR3 consists of 13 residues. The CDR3, as DNA: TGTGCCAGCAGCTATGACGGGGACACTGAAGCTTTCTTT. The encoded protein is CASSYDGDTEAFF.

This chain joins TRBV5-1 and TRBJ2-5; no reliable D call. V was shortened by 2 bases and J by 0 bases, with 14 bases between the two germline ends. Germline-derived CDR1 and CDR2 are SGHRS and YFSETQ. The CDR3 is 16 amino acids. The CDR3 DNA reads TGCGCCAGCAGCTTTGAACCCTTTAGTTACCAAGAGACCCAGTACTTC. Its protein is CASSFEPFSYQETQYF.

The chain has TRBV20-1 and TRBJ2-3, with 12 nucleotides matching TRBD2. This CDR3 is built from 18 residues. Germline CDR1 reads DFQATT; CDR2 reads SNEGSKA (reference sequence). The trim removed 3 bases at V and 4 bases at J, leaving 14 bases unmatched. The CDR3 reads CSASDRGLAGGMADTQYF. The DNA for the CDR3 is TGCAGTGCTAGTGACAGGGGTCTAGCGGGGGGGATGGCAGATACGCAGTATTTT.

The chain carries TRBV18 and TRBJ2-7; 9 bases fit TRBD2. J was trimmed by 7 bases and V by 1 base; bases with no gene match: 8. Per the germline V gene, CDR1 is KGHSH and CDR2 is LQKENI. The CDR3 covers 15 residues. CDR3: CASSPRTSVGNEQYF. The CDR3 region has the DNA TGTGCCAGCTCACCACGGACTAGCGTGGGTAATGAGCAGTACTTC.

CDR3 amino acids: CASSQAGGETQYF. CDR3 nucleotides: TGTGCCAGCAGCCAAGCGGGGGGGGAGACCCAGTACTTC. The chain links TRBV3-1 (or the pseudogene TRBV3-2) to TRBJ2-5; 8 bases line up with TRBD2. The CDR3 covers 13 residues. Germline trimming cut 1 base from V and 5 bases from J; bases unmatched to any gene: 0. Germline values: CDR1 LGHDT, CDR2 YNNKEL (reference sequence).

In its sample, this clone was seen a few times. The chain combines TRBV29-1 with TRBJ2-1; D might be TRBD2 (6 bases). This CDR3 is 14 amino acids long. Germline values: CDR1 SQVTM, CDR2 ANQGSEA. Trimming stripped 6 bases from V and 4 bases from J, with 16 bases between. The CDR3 protein is CSVVTGLLYNEQFF. CDR3 DNA: TGCAGCGTGGTTACGGGACTCCTGTACAATGAGCAGTTCTTC.

The genes are TRBV24-1 and TRBJ2-1; 7 nucleotides align to TRBD2. The CDR3 is 16 amino acids. From germline, CDR1 is KGHDR and CDR2 SFDVKD. V shed 5 bases, J shed 0 bases, and the junction held 6 bases outside the gene matches. In DNA, the CDR3 is TGTGCCACCAGTGTTTCTAGCGGCAGCTCCTACAATGAGCAGTTCTTC. The encoded protein is CATSVSSGSSYNEQFF.

The chain couples TRBV7-8 to TRBJ2-5, with 7 positions matching TRBD2. Germline assignment: CDR1 SGHVS and CDR2 FQNEAQ. CDR3 length: 14 amino acids. V was clipped by 4 bases and J by 7 bases; unmatched bases: 9. CDR3 in amino acids: CASSSVGGTRTQYF. The CDR3 DNA is TGTGCCAGCAGCTCGGTGGGGGGGACTCGGACCCAGTACTTC.

This chain connects TRBV7-9 to TRBJ1-2; D is possibly TRBD1 (5 bases). V shed 5 bases and J shed 6 bases, with 13 bases lying between them. Germline lookup yields CDR1 SEHNR and CDR2 FQNEAQ (reference sequence). This CDR3 comprises 13 residues. CDR3 in amino acids: CASSRPPGHGYTF. CDR3 sequence (DNA): TGTGCCAGCAGCCGTCCTCCAGGGCATGGCTACACCTTC.

This clone was found once. The chain couples TRBV10-3 to TRBJ2-1; perhaps TRBD2 as D (6 bases). Deletions cut 4 bases from V and 4 bases from J, with 14 bases between. Germline values: CDR1 ENHRY, CDR2 SYGVKD. The CDR3 totals 15 residues. CDR3 sequence: CAISVSGSGYNEQFF. Here the CDR3 DNA reads TGTGCCATCAGTGTCTCCGGGAGCGGTTACAATGAGCAGTTCTTC.

The sample holds one count of this clone. The rearrangement joins TRBV7-9 to TRBJ2-1, with TRBD1 as a possible D gene (5 bases). From germline, CDR1 is SEHNR and CDR2 FQNEAQ (reference sequence). Between the trimmed V and J ends, which lost 1 base and 10 bases, there was a span of 8 bases. This CDR3 spans 12 amino acids. CDR3 region: CASSLGYREQFF. As DNA, the CDR3 is TGTGCCAGCAGCTTAGGGTACAGGGAGCAGTTCTTC.

About this clone itself: At the DNA level, this CDR3 is encoded by other sequences in the same sample as well. The chain combines TRBV6-6 with TRBJ1-1, with D possibly being TRBD1 (5 bases). This CDR3 has 14 amino acids. Trimming took off 2 bases at V and 0 bases at J, with 7 bases between the two ends. Germline CDR1 is MNHNY and CDR2 is SVGAGI (reference sequence). DNA for the CDR3: TGTGCCAGCAGTTACCAAGGGGTGAACACTGAAGCTTTCTTT. Translated, it gives CASSYQGVNTEAFF.

The rearrangement links TRBV9 to TRBJ2-2; a weak D match, TRBD2 (6 bases). From germline, CDR1 is SGDLS and CDR2 YYNGEE. The CDR3 is 15 amino acids. V lost 3 bases, J lost 8 bases, and 17 bases lay in between. CDR3 region: CASSAPGLLTGELFF. In DNA, the CDR3 is TGTGCCAGCAGCGCACCGGGACTCCTGACAGGGGAGCTGTTTTTT.